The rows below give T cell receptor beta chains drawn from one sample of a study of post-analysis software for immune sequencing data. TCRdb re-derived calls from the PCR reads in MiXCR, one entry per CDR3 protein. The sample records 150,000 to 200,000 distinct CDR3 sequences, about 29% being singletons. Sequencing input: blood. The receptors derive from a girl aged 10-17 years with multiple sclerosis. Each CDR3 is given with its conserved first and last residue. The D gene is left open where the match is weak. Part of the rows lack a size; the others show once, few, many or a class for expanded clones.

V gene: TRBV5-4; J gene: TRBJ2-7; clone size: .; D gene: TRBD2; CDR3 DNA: TGTGCCAGCAGCATTACGACTAGCGGACCGTACAATGAGCAGTACTTC; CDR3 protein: CASSITTSGPYNEQYF
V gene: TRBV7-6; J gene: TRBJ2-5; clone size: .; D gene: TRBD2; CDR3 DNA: TGTGCCAGCAGCTTGATATACCTAGCGGGAGAAGAGACCCAGTACTTC; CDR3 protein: CASSLIYLAGEETQYF
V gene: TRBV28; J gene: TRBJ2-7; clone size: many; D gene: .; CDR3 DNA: TGTGCCAGCAGTTTGATAGGGGCCACCTACGAGCAGTACTTC; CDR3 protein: CASSLIGATYEQYF
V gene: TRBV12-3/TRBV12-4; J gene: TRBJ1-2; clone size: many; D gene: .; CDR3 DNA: TGTGCCAGCAGCGGCGCCAAGGGTTTCTATGGCTACACCTTC; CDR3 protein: CASSGAKGFYGYTF
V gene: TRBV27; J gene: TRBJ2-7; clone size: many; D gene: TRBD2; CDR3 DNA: TGTGCCAGCAGTTTATCGAATTTGGGCGGGGGTAGCGACTACGAGCAGTACTTC; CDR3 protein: CASSLSNLGGGSDYEQYF
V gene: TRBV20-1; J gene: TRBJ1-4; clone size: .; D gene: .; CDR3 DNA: TGCAGTGCTAGGTCGGCCGAAAAACTGTTTTTT; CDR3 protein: CSARSAEKLFF
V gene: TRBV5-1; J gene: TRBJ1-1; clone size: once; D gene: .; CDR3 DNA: TGCGCCAGCAGCAAAAGGGACACTGGAGCTTTCTTT; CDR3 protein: CASSKRDTGAFF
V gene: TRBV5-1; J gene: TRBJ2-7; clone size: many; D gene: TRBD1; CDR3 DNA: TGCGCCAGCAGCTTGAACAGGGGAACCTACGAGCAGTACTTC; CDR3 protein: CASSLNRGTYEQYF
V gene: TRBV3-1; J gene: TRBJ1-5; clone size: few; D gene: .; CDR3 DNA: TGTGCCAGCAGCGCAGTCCCCAGGGAAACTCAGCCCCAGCATTTT; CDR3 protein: CASSAVPRETQPQHF
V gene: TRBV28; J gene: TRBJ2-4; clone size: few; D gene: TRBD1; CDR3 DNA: TGTGCCAGCAGTCGGACAGGGGGCGCAGGGAACATTCAGTACTTC; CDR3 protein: CASSRTGGAGNIQYF
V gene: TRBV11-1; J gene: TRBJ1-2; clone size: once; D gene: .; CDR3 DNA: TGTGCCAGCAGCTTCACCGACCGTAACTATGGCTACACCTTC; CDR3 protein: CASSFTDRNYGYTF
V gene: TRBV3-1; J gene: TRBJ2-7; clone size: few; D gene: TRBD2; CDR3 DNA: TGTGCCAGCAGCTCCCGGACTAGCGTAGACGAGCAGTACTTC; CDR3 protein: CASSSRTSVDEQYF
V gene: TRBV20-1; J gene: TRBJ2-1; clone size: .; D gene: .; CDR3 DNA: TGCAGTGCTAGCGGTAGCGGTTCCTACAATGAGCAGTTCTTC; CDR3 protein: CSASGSGSYNEQFF
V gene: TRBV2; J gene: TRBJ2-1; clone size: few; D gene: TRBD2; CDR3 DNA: TGTGCCAGCAGTGACCTTTCGGGACTAGCGGGAGGCGAGCAGTTCTTC; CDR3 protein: CASSDLSGLAGGEQFF
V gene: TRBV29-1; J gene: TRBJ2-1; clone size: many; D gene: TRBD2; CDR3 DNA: TGCAGCGTTGAACCGGCTAGCGGGAGGGTGACTGAGCAGTTCTTC; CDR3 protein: CSVEPASGRVTEQFF
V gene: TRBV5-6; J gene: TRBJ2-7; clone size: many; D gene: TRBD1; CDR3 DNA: TGTGCCAGCAGGGGGGAGACGACAGGGGAATCCTACGAGCAGTACTTC; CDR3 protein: CASRGETTGESYEQYF
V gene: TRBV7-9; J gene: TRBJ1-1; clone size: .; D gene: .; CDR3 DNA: TGTGCCAGCGGCCCAGGGGTGAACACTGAAGCTTTCTTT; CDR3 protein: CASGPGVNTEAFF
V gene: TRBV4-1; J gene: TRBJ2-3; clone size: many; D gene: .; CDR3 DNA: TGCGCCAGCAGCCAAGATAACCAGGACCTGGAACCAGATACGCAGTATTTT; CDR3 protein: CASSQDNQDLEPDTQYF
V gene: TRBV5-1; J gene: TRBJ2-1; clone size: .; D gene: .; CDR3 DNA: TGCGCCAGCAGCTTGGATTACCGGCCCTACAATGAGCAGTTCTTC; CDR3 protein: CASSLDYRPYNEQFF
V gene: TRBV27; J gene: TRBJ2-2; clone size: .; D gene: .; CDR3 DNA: TGTGCCAGCAGTTTCTACGGACAGAGCCTCAACACCGGGGAGCTGTTTTTT; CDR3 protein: CASSFYGQSLNTGELFF
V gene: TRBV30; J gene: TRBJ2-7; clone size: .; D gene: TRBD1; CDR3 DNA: TGTGCCTGGAGAATCGACAGGGGAGGACCCTACGAGCAGTACTTC; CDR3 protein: CAWRIDRGGPYEQYF
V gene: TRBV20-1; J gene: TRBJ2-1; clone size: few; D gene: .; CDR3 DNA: TGCAGTGTTGAGGAGGACTCCAGCTCCTACAATGAGCAGTTCTTC; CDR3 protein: CSVEEDSSSYNEQFF
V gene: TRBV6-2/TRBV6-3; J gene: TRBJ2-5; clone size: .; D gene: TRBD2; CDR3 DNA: TGTGCCAGCAGTTCCGGGACTAGCGGGAGTTGGAGCGTCTGGAAGACCCAGTACTTC; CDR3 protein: CASSSGTSGSWSVWKTQYF
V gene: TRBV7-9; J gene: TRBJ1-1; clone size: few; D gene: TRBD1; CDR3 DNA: TGTGCCAGCAGCTTACTCCCCGGGACAGGGCGGACTGAAGCTTTCTTT; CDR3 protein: CASSLLPGTGRTEAFF
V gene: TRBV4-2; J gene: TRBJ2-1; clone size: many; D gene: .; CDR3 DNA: TGTGCCAGCAGCCAAGAGGGTAGCGTCAACAATGAGCAGTTCTTC; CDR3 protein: CASSQEGSVNNEQFF
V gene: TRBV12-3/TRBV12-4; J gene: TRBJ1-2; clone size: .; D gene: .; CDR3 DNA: TGTGCCAGCAGTTCCGGGACGCCCCACGGCTACACCTTC; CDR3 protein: CASSSGTPHGYTF
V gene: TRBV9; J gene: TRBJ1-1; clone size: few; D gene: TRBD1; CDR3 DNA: TGTGCCAGCAGCGTAGCTGACAGGGGGACTGAAGCTTTCTTT; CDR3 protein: CASSVADRGTEAFF
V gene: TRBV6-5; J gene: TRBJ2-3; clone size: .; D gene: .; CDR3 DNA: TGTGCCAGCAGTTTCAGGTCAGACTTGGCAGATACGCAGTATTTT; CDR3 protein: CASSFRSDLADTQYF
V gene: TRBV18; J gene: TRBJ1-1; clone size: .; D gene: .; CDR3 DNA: TGTGCCAGCTCACCACCGAGTTCGAATCCCAGGGGTGCTGAAGCTTTCTTT; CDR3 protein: CASSPPSSNPRGAEAFF
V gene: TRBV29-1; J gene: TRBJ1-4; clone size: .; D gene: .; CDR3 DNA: TGCAGCGCCCGTAATGAAAAACTGTTTTTT; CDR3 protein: CSARNEKLFF
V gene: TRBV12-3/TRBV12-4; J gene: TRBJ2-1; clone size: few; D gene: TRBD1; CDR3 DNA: TGTGCCAGCATCCCAGGGGGAACTAACAATGAGCAGTTCTTC; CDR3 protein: CASIPGGTNNEQFF
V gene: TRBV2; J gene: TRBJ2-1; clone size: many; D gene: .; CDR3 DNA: TGTGCCAGCAGTAACAATGAGCAGTTCTTC; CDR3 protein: CASSNNEQFF
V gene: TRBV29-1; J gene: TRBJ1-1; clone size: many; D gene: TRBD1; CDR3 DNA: TGCAGCGTCGACCCGGGACAGGGAGCTAGGGGGGCTTTCTTT; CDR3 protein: CSVDPGQGARGAFF
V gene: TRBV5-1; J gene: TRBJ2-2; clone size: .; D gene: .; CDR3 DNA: TGCGCCAGCAGCTTGGCGGACACCGGGGAGCTGTTTTTT; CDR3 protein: CASSLADTGELFF
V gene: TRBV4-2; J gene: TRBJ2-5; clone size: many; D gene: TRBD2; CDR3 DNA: TGTGCCAGCGGCCCGGAGCTTTCTAGCGGCGAGACCCAGTACTTC; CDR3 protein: CASGPELSSGETQYF
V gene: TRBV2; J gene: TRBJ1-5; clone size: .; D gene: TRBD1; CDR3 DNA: TGTGCCAGCAGTGCACGTGGACAGGGACTAGGTCAGCCCCAGCATTTT; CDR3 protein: CASSARGQGLGQPQHF
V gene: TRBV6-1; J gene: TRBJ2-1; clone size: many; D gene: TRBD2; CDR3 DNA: TGTGCCAGCAGCCCCCTAGCGGGAGGTGTTTGGGGCGATGAGCAGTTCTTC; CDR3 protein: CASSPLAGGVWGDEQFF
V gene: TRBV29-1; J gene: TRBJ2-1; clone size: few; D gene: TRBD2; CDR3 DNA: TGCAGCGGGGGACTAGCGGGCAACAATGAGCAGTTCTTC; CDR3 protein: CSGGLAGNNEQFF
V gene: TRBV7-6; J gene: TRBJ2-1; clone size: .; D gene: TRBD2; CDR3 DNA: TGTGCCAGCAGCTCCCTCAGCGGGAGTCCCTACAATGAGCAGTTCTTC; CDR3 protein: CASSSLSGSPYNEQFF
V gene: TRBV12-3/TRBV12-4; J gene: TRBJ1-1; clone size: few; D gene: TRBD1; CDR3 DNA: TGTGCCAGCAGGGGTAGAGGCAGGGGGGAGGATAAGGTAACTGAAGCTTTCTTT; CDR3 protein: CASRGRGRGEDKVTEAFF
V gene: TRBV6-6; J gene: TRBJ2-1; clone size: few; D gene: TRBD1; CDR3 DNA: TGTGCCAGCAGCCTAGGAAGGGGACAGGGGAGCAATGAGCAGTTCTTC; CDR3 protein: CASSLGRGQGSNEQFF
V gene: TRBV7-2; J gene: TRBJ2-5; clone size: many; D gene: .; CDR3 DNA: TGTGCCAGCAGGATCTTGGAGACCCAGTACTTC; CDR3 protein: CASRILETQYF
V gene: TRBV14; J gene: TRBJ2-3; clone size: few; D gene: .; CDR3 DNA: TGTGCCAGCAGCCAAGGAGTTCGCGATACGCAGTATTTT; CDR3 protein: CASSQGVRDTQYF
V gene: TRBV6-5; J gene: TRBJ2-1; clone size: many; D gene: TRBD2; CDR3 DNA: TGTGCCAGCAGTTCCCTCTCCGGGACTAGCGGACACAATGAGCAGTTCTTC; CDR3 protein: CASSSLSGTSGHNEQFF
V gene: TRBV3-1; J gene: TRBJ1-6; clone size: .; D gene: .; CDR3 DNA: TGTGCCAGCAGCCATGGAGGGGCCGGGGATTCACCCCTCCACTTT; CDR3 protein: CASSHGGAGDSPLHF
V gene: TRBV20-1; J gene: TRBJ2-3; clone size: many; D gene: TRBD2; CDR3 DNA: TGCAGTGCTAGAGATTGGCTCCAGCGGGAGGGGGACACAGATACGCAGTATTTT; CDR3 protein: CSARDWLQREGDTDTQYF
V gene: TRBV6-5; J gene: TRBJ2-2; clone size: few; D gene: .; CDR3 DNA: TGTGCCAGCAGTGATGGAGACACTGACACCGGGGAGCTGTTTTTT; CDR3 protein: CASSDGDTDTGELFF
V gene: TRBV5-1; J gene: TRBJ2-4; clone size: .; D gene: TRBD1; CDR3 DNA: TGCGCCAGCAGCTTACAGGGGTCACTAGCCAAAAACATTCAGTACTTC; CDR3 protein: CASSLQGSLAKNIQYF
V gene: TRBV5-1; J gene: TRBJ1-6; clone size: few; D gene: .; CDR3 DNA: TGCGCCAGCAGCTTAGGGCGGGACCTGTCACCCCTCCACTTT; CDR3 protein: CASSLGRDLSPLHF
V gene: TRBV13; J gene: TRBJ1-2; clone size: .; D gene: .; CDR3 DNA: TGTGCCAACAGCTTCGGCCTTCTATCCGCTAACTATGGCTACACCTTC; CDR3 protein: CANSFGLLSANYGYTF
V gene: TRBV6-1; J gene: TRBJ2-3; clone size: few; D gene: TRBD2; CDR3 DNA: TGTGCCAGCAGCAGACTAGCGGGGACAGATACGCAGTATTTT; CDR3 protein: CASSRLAGTDTQYF
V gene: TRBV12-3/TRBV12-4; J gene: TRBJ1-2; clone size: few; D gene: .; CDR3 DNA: TGTGCCAGCAGGAGACAAGGGGTGGTGGATGGCTACACCTTC; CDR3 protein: CASRRQGVVDGYTF